The rows below give T cell receptor beta chains drawn from one sample of a study of blood T cells in healthy people across ages. Each CDR3 protein is one row after TCRdb ran MiXCR on the 5' RACE reads. The sample contains around 820,000 distinct CDR3 sequences, approximately 25% of which appear only once. These data were likewise used in another study, on T cells of mothers and their children.

The sample was blood. The receptors come from a boy between 10 and 17 years old in good health. Both conserved end residues are part of each CDR3. The D gene is left open where the match is weak. Expanded clones are given a class, and other clones once, few, many or no size at all.

clone size	J gene	D gene	V gene	CDR3 DNA	CDR3 protein
-	TRBJ2-7	-	TRBV28	TGTGCCAGCAGTCGTCTTCCTTCGGCAGCTCACGAGCAGTACTTC	CASSRLPSAAHEQYF
-	TRBJ2-1	-	TRBV7-9	TGTGCCAGCAGCCAAAGCGGTCACGAGCAGTTCTTC	CASSQSGHEQFF
few	TRBJ1-5	TRBD1	TRBV6-2/TRBV6-3	TGTGCCAGCAGTTCGGCAGGGGGCGGTGGGCAGCCCCAGCATTTT	CASSSAGGGGQPQHF
-	TRBJ1-4	-	TRBV5-6	TGTGCCAGCAGCTTCGGCCAGCTTAATGAAAGACTGTTTTTT	CASSFGQLNERLFF
-	TRBJ2-5	-	TRBV12-3/TRBV12-4	TGTGCCAGCAGTTCAGGACACCAAGAGACCCAGTACTTC	CASSSGHQETQYF
-	TRBJ2-3	-	TRBV24-1	TGTGCCACCAGTGATGGGAGGTACACAGATACGCAGTATTTT	CATSDGRYTDTQYF
-	TRBJ2-3	-	TRBV4-3	TGCGCCAGCAGCCAAGATTATGCGGATACGCAGTATTTT	CASSQDYADTQYF
-	TRBJ2-1	-	TRBV20-1	TGCAGTGCGCCAGGCGTTGGTTCATACAATGAGCAGTTCTTC	CSAPGVGSYNEQFF
-	TRBJ2-7	-	TRBV12-3/TRBV12-4	TGTGCCAGCAGTAAAAGGACAGCCCCCTACGAGCAGTACTTC	CASSKRTAPYEQYF
-	TRBJ2-1	-	TRBV6-5	TGTGCCAGCAGTTACCACATCGAGACAGGCAATGAGCAGTTCTTC	CASSYHIETGNEQFF
-	TRBJ2-5	TRBD1	TRBV2	TGTGCCAGCAGGTGGGGTAGGGGGCTTCAAGAGACCCAGTACTTC	CASRWGRGLQETQYF
-	TRBJ2-5	-	TRBV20-1	TGCAGTGCGCCCGTCCCTGAGGGGCTGACCCAGTACTTC	CSAPVPEGLTQYF
-	TRBJ2-5	-	TRBV29-1	TGCAGCGTTGAAGATTTCTCGGGTGTGGGGGAGACCCAGTACTTC	CSVEDFSGVGETQYF
few	TRBJ1-1	TRBD1	TRBV5-4	TGTGCCAGCAGCTTGGGTAACAGGGGGCGAGGGACTGAAGCTTTCTTT	CASSLGNRGRGTEAFF
few	TRBJ2-7	TRBD2	TRBV6-2/TRBV6-3	TGTGCCAGCAGTGGCCGGACTAGAGACTACGAGCAGTACTTC	CASSGRTRDYEQYF
-	TRBJ2-6	TRBD1	TRBV5-1	TGCGCCAGCAGCTCGGGACAGGGCTTACCTGGGGCCAACGTCCTGACTTTC	CASSSGQGLPGANVLTF
-	TRBJ2-7	-	TRBV30	TGTGCCTGGAGTCGTGACTACGAGCAGTACTTC	CAWSRDYEQYF
-	TRBJ1-1	-	TRBV10-3	TGTGCCATCAGTGATGGGGATAGTAGGGACACTGAAGCTTTCTTT	CAISDGDSRDTEAFF
few	TRBJ2-5	-	TRBV4-3	TGCGCCAGCAGCCAAGTCCTAGACCAAGAGACCCAGTACTTC	CASSQVLDQETQYF
few	TRBJ2-2	-	TRBV6-4	TGTGCCAGCAGTGGTTCCTCCACCGGGGAGCTGTTTTTT	CASSGSSTGELFF
-	TRBJ2-7	-	TRBV20-1	TGCAGTGCTGAAGATAGGGGGGAATCCTACGAGCAGTACTTC	CSAEDRGESYEQYF
few	TRBJ2-7	-	TRBV4-1	TGCGCCAGCAGCCCAAGCCCCGGAAAATCCTACGAGCAGTACTTC	CASSPSPGKSYEQYF
few	TRBJ1-5	-	TRBV5-5	TGTGCCAGCAACAAGGCGGATTATAGCAATCAGCCCCAGCATTTT	CASNKADYSNQPQHF
-	TRBJ1-1	-	TRBV18	TGTGCCAGCTCACTCCGACAAGGGGGTTGGGGCGCTGAAGCTTTCTTT	CASSLRQGGWGAEAFF
many	TRBJ2-1	TRBD2	TRBV7-9	TGTGCCAGCAGCTTACTAGCGGGAAATGAGCAGTTCTTC	CASSLLAGNEQFF
few	TRBJ1-4	TRBD1	TRBV20-1	TGCAGTGCGGCAGGGGGGTATAATGAAAAACTGTTTTTT	CSAAGGYNEKLFF
few	TRBJ2-3	-	TRBV2	TGTGCCAGCAGTCTTACCAAAGATACGCAGTATTTT	CASSLTKDTQYF
many	TRBJ1-3	-	TRBV12-3/TRBV12-4	TGTGCCAGCAGTTTCTCGGGAAACACCATATATTTT	CASSFSGNTIYF
-	TRBJ2-5	TRBD2	TRBV28	TGTGCCAGCAGTCCCTCGGGCGGGAGGGAGACCCAGTACTTC	CASSPSGGRETQYF
-	TRBJ1-1	TRBD1	TRBV5-1	TGCGCCAGCAGGGCGTGGACAGGGATAAACACTGAAGCTTTCTTT	CASRAWTGINTEAFF
-	TRBJ2-6	TRBD2	TRBV29-1	TGCAGCGTTGTGAGGGGAGGGTCCGCTGGGGCCAACGTCCTGACTTTC	CSVVRGGSAGANVLTF
-	TRBJ2-5	-	TRBV28	TGTGCCAGCAGTTTAGTTCCTTGGACAGCCCAAGAGACCCAGTACTTC	CASSLVPWTAQETQYF
-	TRBJ1-5	-	TRBV19	TGTGCCAGTAGTCCTCCTGGAGTGTTCTTCGATCAGCCCCAGCATTTT	CASSPPGVFFDQPQHF
-	TRBJ2-7	TRBD2	TRBV6-2/TRBV6-3	TGTGCCAGCAGGGGCGGGGGATCCTCCTACGAGCAGTACTTC	CASRGGGSSYEQYF
few	TRBJ2-5	TRBD2	TRBV7-2	TGTGCCAGCAGCTTGGTTGGGGCGCTACGAGCGGGAACCCAGTACTTC	CASSLVGALRAGTQYF
-	TRBJ2-7	-	TRBV5-1	TGCGCCAGCAGCTCCGGGGCTGGGGGCTACGAGCAGTACTTC	CASSSGAGGYEQYF
-	TRBJ2-5	-	TRBV5-1	TGCGCCAGCAGCTTGGATGGGACAACCCAGGAGACCCAGTACTTC	CASSLDGTTQETQYF
few	TRBJ2-2	TRBD1	TRBV24-1	TGTGCCACCAGTGGTCGGACAGGGCGGGTCGGGGAGCTGTTTTTT	CATSGRTGRVGELFF
many	TRBJ2-7	-	TRBV5-6	TGTGCCAGCAGTAAGACGGACTACGAGCAGTACTTC	CASSKTDYEQYF
-	TRBJ1-5	TRBD1	TRBV4-1	TGCGCCAGCAGCCGCAGCCGAGGACAGGATCAGCCCCAGCATTTT	CASSRSRGQDQPQHF
-	TRBJ1-2	-	TRBV9	TGTGCCAGCAGCCCCCAGGGATCTAACTATGGCTACACCTTC	CASSPQGSNYGYTF
few	TRBJ1-2	-	TRBV20-1	TGCAGTGCTAGAGATCCGTTGGGTAACACCTTC	CSARDPLGNTF
-	TRBJ2-1	TRBD2	TRBV7-2	TGTGCCAGCAGCCCGAGGGGTACTAGCGGGAACAATGAGCAGTTCTTC	CASSPRGTSGNNEQFF
-	TRBJ1-1	TRBD1	TRBV3-1	TGTGCCAGCAGCCAGGGACAGGGGTGGACTGAAGCTTTCTTT	CASSQGQGWTEAFF
-	TRBJ1-1	-	TRBV12-5	TGTGCTAGTGGTTGGTCCCTGGGGACTGAAGCTTTCTTT	CASGWSLGTEAFF
-	TRBJ1-1	-	TRBV20-1	TGCAGTGCTAAGCCAGGGGTTAACACTGAAGCTTTCTTT	CSAKPGVNTEAFF
many	TRBJ2-7	-	TRBV28	TGTGCCAGCAGCCCTACCTACGAGCAGTACTTC	CASSPTYEQYF
-	TRBJ2-1	TRBD2	TRBV6-6	TGTGCCGGCAGCCCTAGCGGGGTCTCCTACAATGAGCAGTTCTTC	CAGSPSGVSYNEQFF
-	TRBJ2-1	-	TRBV28	TGTGCCAGCCGCCTACAGGCGTCCTACAATGAGCAGTTCTTC	CASRLQASYNEQFF
-	TRBJ2-3	-	TRBV27	TGTGCCAGCAGTTTCCTCACAGATACGCAGTCTTTT	CASSFLTDTQSF
-	TRBJ1-4	-	TRBV2	TGTGCCAGCAGTTCAGGGGCCCAGGGGGAAAAACTGTTTTTT	CASSSGAQGEKLFF
few	TRBJ2-7	-	TRBV29-1	TGCAGCGTTCAGGGGCAGGATAGCTCCTACGAGCAGTACTTC	CSVQGQDSSYEQYF
-	TRBJ2-7	-	TRBV21-1	TGTGCCAGCAGCCCTAGGAGGCTAGCGGGGCTCTACGAGCAGTACTTC	CASSPRRLAGLYEQYF
few	TRBJ1-4	-	TRBV7-8	TGTGCCAGCAGCCCAGGACCTTTAAATGAAGAACTGTTTTTT	CASSPGPLNEELFF